The present T cell receptor (beta chain) was sequenced within a study of OX40 agonist ivuxolimab in advanced cancers. Clones were read by immunoSEQ multiplex PCR, and TCRdb kept only the in-frame ones, dropping some. This table holds about 24,000 clones, 86% found once. Unmatched junction bases numbered 14, after V lost 5 bases and J lost 2 bases. The CDR3 covers 17 residues. Germline loops: CDR1 LNHNV, CDR2 YYDKDF (reference sequence). The chain employs TRBV15 and TRBJ1-2, with 7 bases aligning to TRBD1. This sequence originates from an adult with an advanced solid tumor such as melanoma, head and neck, liver or kidney cancer. The sequencing used CD4+ or CD8+ T cells sorted from blood, collected in a trial of the OX40 agonist ivuxolimab. Here the CDR3 reads CATSPLRQGGPNYGYTF. The CDR3 bases are TGTGCCACCAGCCCCCTTAGACAGGGAGGACCGAACTATGGCTACACCTTC.